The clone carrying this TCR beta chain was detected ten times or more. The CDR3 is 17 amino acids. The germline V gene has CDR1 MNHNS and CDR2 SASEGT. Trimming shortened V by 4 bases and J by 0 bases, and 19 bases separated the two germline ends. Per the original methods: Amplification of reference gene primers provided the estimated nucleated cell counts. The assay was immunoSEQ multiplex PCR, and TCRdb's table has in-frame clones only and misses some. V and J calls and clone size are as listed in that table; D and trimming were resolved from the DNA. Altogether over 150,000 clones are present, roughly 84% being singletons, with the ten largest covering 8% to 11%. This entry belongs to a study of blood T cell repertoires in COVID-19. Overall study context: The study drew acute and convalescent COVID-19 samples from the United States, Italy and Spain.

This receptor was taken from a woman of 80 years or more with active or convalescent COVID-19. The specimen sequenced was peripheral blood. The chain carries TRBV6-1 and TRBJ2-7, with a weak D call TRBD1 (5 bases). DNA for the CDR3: TGTGCCAGCAGTGGAGGTGGTGGGGCGACGAGCTCCTACGAGCAGTACTTC. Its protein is CASSGGGGATSSYEQYF.